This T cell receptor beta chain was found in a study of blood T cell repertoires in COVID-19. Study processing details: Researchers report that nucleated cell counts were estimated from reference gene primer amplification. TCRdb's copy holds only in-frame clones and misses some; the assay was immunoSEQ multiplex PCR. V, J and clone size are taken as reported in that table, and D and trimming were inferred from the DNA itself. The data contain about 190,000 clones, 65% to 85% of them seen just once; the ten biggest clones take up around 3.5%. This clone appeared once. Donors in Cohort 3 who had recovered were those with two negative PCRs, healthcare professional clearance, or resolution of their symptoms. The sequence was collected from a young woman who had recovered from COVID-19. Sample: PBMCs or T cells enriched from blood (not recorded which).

Written as DNA, the CDR3 is TGTGCCAGCAGCTTAGTGTCCGACACTGAAGCTTTCTTT. This translates into CASSLVSDTEAFF. The chain recombines TRBV7-9 with TRBJ1-1; D is unresolved. The CDR3 spans 13 residues. Trimming shortened V by 1 base and J by 3 bases, and 6 bases separated the two germline ends. Germline V CDR1 and CDR2: SEHNR, FQNEAQ (reference sequence).